A single sample is the source of the 21 T cell receptor beta chains below, sequenced in a study of T cell responses to AZD1222 COVID-19 vaccine. Repertoires were generated with immunoSEQ multiplex PCR, while TCRdb's copy carries only in-frame clones and drops some. The table has approximately 200,000 clones, more than 85% seen once; the top ten hold roughly 3.5%. Sequenced material: peripheral blood, taken 28 days after the second AZD1222 dose. All receptors derive from an adult who received the AZD1222 COVID-19 vaccine.

As DNA, the CDR3 is TGCGCCAGCAGCTCTGGGGCAGACTACAATGAGCAGTTCTTC. Protein sequence: CASSSGADYNEQFF. V and J are TRBV5-1 and TRBJ2-1; TRBD1 is a possible D gene (5 bases). Germline lookup yields CDR1 SGHRS and CDR2 YFSETQ. V dropped 3 bases and J dropped 3 bases, with 10 bases sitting between them. The CDR3 spans 14 residues.

Concerning this clone itself: Other DNA sequences of this sample code for an identical CDR3. This chain joins TRBV3-1 (or the pseudogene TRBV3-2) and TRBJ1-1; D perhaps matches TRBD1 (5 bases). Germline lookup yields CDR1 LGHDT and CDR2 YNNKEL (reference sequence). There are 12 residues in the CDR3. The V end lost 3 bases, the J end lost 5 bases, and 7 bases lay between the germline ends. CDR3 residues: CASSQGPTEAFF. In DNA, the CDR3 is TGTGCCAGCAGCCAGGGGCCGACTGAAGCTTTCTTT.

The chain joins TRBV11-3 to TRBJ2-1, with D possibly being TRBD2 (5 bases). The length of the CDR3 is 15 residues. V lost 0 bases and J lost 5, with 11 bases in between. CDR1 is SGHNT and CDR2 is YENEEA in the germline V gene. The CDR3 DNA sequence: TGTGCCAGCAGCTTAGACGGGAAAAGGAACAATGAGCAGTTCTTC. Protein: CASSLDGKRNNEQFF.

The genes are TRBV18 and TRBJ2-7; 7 bases fit TRBD1. The CDR3 sequence is 14 residues long. The trim removed 2 bases at V and 2 bases at J, leaving 3 bases unmatched. Germline CDR1 and CDR2: KGHSH and LQKENI. CDR3 amino acids: CASSPVQGPYEQYF. The CDR3 nucleotides are TGTGCCAGCTCACCAGTACAGGGGCCCTACGAGCAGTACTTC. Full variable domain (missing parts from reference TRBV18 and TRBJ2-7): NAGVMQNPRHLVRRRGQEARLRCSPMKGHSHVYWYRQLPEEGLKFMVYLQKENIIDESGMPKERFSAEFPKEGPSILRIQQVVRGDSAAYFCASSPVQGPYEQYFGPGTRLTVT.

The chain couples TRBV28 to TRBJ2-5; TRBD1 might be the D (6 bases). The CDR3 covers 15 residues. From germline, CDR1 is MDHEN and CDR2 SYDVKM. Trimming pared 5 bases from V and 4 bases from J, leaving 17 bases between. The CDR3 reads CASSQMDRNLETQYF. The CDR3, as DNA: TGTGCCAGCAGTCAGATGGACAGAAATTTAGAGACCCAGTACTTC.

V usage is TRBV6-5 and J usage is TRBJ1-2; tentative D call: TRBD1 (5 bases). The CDR3 runs to 13 residues. V was trimmed by 10 bases and J by 9 bases, leaving 21 bases between them. Germline CDR1 and CDR2: MNHEY and SVGAGI. This CDR3 is CATKHPGGESYTF. The CDR3 DNA is TGTGCCACCAAGCATCCGGGGGGGGAGAGCTACACCTTC.

This chain links TRBV6-5 with TRBJ1-2, with 8 bases lining up with TRBD1. Germline V lookup: CDR1 MNHEY, CDR2 SVGAGI. The CDR3 contains 14 residues. V lost 5 bases, J lost 8 bases, and 10 bases stayed unmatched. DNA of the CDR3: TGTGCCAGCAGTCCCCCGCAGGGGGCAGGGGGCTACACCTTC. Protein product: CASSPPQGAGGYTF.

This clone was detected only a few times. The rearrangement uses TRBV6-5 and TRBJ1-1; D not resolved. The V gene's germline CDR1 is MNHEY and CDR2 SVGAGI. V was pared by 0 bases and J by 0 bases, with 8 bases between. The CDR3 covers 15 residues. The CDR3 here is CASSYSAAVNTEAFF. DNA for the CDR3: TGTGCCAGCAGTTACTCGGCAGCCGTGAACACTGAAGCTTTCTTT.

The genes are TRBV11-2 and TRBJ2-2, with 9 bases matching TRBD1. Germline CDR1 reads SGHAT; CDR2 reads FQNNGV. There are 16 residues in the CDR3. The V and J ends lost 4 bases and 4 bases, in that order; junction bases with no gene match: 7. CDR3: CASSSKTGGFTGELFF. CDR3 coding DNA: TGTGCCAGCAGCTCTAAGACAGGGGGTTTCACCGGGGAGCTGTTTTTT.

This chain uses TRBV18 with TRBJ2-7, with D tentatively TRBD2 (5 bases). The germline CDR1 and CDR2 sequences are KGHSH and LQKENI. Trimming cost V 3 bases and J 4 bases, with 16 bases left between them. This CDR3 has 15 residues. The CDR3 nucleotides read TGTGCCAGCTCACCCCCCTCGGGGTCAAGTTACGAGCAGTACTTC. Protein sequence: CASSPPSGSSYEQYF. Looking up the rest from reference TRBV18 and TRBJ2-7 gives the full variable domain: NAGVMQNPRHLVRRRGQEARLRCSPMKGHSHVYWYRQLPEEGLKFMVYLQKENIIDESGMPKERFSAEFPKEGPSILRIQQVVRGDSAAYFCASSPPSGSSYEQYFGPGTRLTVT.

This clone was counted a few times. The chain uses TRBV30 and TRBJ1-3; the D is unclear. The length of the CDR3 is 14 residues. Trimming removed 0 bases from V and 7 bases from J, with 13 bases in between. Germline CDR1 is GTSNPN and CDR2 is SVGIG (reference sequence). CDR3 coding DNA: TGTGCCTGGAGTGTACGCTCTCTCCGGAACACCATATATTTT. Residues: CAWSVRSLRNTIYF.

The V call is TRBV19, the J call TRBJ1-2; maybe TRBD1 (5 bases). Trimming took 4 bases from V and 1 from J, leaving 10 bases between them. The CDR3 consists of 14 residues. The germline CDR1 and CDR2 sequences are LNHDA and SQIVND (reference sequence). CDR3 residues: CASSNTGRNYGYTF. DNA for the CDR3: TGTGCCAGTAGTAACACAGGACGTAACTATGGCTACACCTTC.

The chain has TRBV28 and TRBJ2-7; no firm D call. The V gene lost 8 bases and the J gene lost 7 bases, with 15 bases spanning the gap. Per the germline V gene, CDR1 is MDHEN and CDR2 is SYDVKM. The CDR3 totals 12 residues. The CDR3 region has the DNA TGTGCCAGCTCTCCTCAATTTGGTGAGCAGTACTTC. It codes for CASSPQFGEQYF.

This clone was seen once. The chain recombines TRBV10-3 with TRBJ1-2; D gene uncertain. The CDR3 runs 14 residues. Trimming cost V 0 bases and J 2 bases, with 7 bases left between them. Germline lookup yields CDR1 ENHRY and CDR2 SYGVKD. In DNA, the CDR3 is TGTGCCATCAGTGAGTCGATGGGGAACTATGGCTACACCTTC. As protein: CAISESMGNYGYTF.

The V gene is TRBV7-9, the J gene TRBJ2-7; 8 bases align to TRBD1. V was pared by 1 base and J by 3 bases, with 8 bases of the junction left unmatched. CDR1 and CDR2 from the germline V gene are SEHNR and FQNEAQ (reference sequence). This CDR3 is 16 amino acids long. This CDR3 reads CASSLGSGTGYYEQYF. The CDR3 bases are TGTGCCAGCAGCTTAGGGTCCGGGACAGGATACTACGAGCAGTACTTC.

The chain has TRBV2 and TRBJ2-7, with D possibly TRBD1 on 5 matching bases. In germline, CDR1 is SNHLY, CDR2 FYNNEI. With 10 bases removed from V and 1 base from J, the gap between germline ends came to 11 bases. This CDR3 has 12 residues. CDR3 in amino acids: CATSRDSYEQYF. The CDR3 coding sequence is TGTGCCACAAGCAGGGATTCCTACGAGCAGTACTTC.

V usage is TRBV7-9 and J usage is TRBJ1-6; TRBD1 is a possible D gene (5 bases). The CDR3 length is 15 residues. Germline-derived CDR1 and CDR2 are SEHNR and FQNEAQ (reference sequence). The V and J ends lost 7 bases and 0 bases respectively, with 10 bases between them. The CDR3 region is CASTGGYSYNSPLHF. The CDR3 region has the DNA TGTGCCAGCACCGGGGGGTACTCCTATAATTCACCCCTCCACTTT.

This sequence joins TRBV19 and TRBJ1-6, with D perhaps matching TRBD1 (6 bases). Per the germline V gene, CDR1 is LNHDA and CDR2 is SQIVND (reference sequence). This CDR3 region has 13 residues. Trimming stripped 5 bases from V and 5 bases from J, with 7 bases between. The CDR3 sequence: CASSYRDNSPLHF. DNA for the CDR3: TGTGCCAGTAGTTACAGGGATAATTCACCCCTCCACTTT.

The CDR3 region is CASLSSGSGTDTQYF. The DNA for the CDR3 is TGTGCCAGCTTATCTAGCGGGAGCGGCACAGATACGCAGTATTTT. The V call is TRBV28, the J call TRBJ2-3, with 10 bases aligning to TRBD2. After removal of 8 bases from V and 1 base from J, the junction contained 6 bases not matched to a gene. The CDR3 totals 15 residues. The germline V gene has CDR1 MDHEN and CDR2 SYDVKM. Full variable domain (remainder filled in from reference TRBV28 and TRBJ2-3): DVKVTQSSRYLVKRTGEKVFLECVQDMDHENMFWYRQDPGLGLRLIYFSYDVKMKEKGDIPEGYSVSREKKERFSLILESASTNQTSMYLCASLSSGSGTDTQYFGPGTRLTVL.

Turning to this clone: One end of the junction fails to match germline, which may point to a read error. The chain carries TRBV7-7 and TRBJ1-3, with D unclear. CDR1 SSHAT and CDR2 FNYEAQ come from the germline V gene (reference sequence). The CDR3 contains 13 residues. As DNA, the CDR3 is TGTGCTAGCAGCCAAGGTACTGGAAACACCATATATTTT. It specifies CASSQGTGNTIYF.

The chain uses TRBV10-1 and TRBJ2-3; weak D call: TRBD2 (5 bases). The CDR3 totals 14 residues. The V gene lost 2 bases and the J gene lost 6 bases, with 12 bases spanning the gap. The germline gives CDR1 WNHNN, CDR2 SYGVQD (reference sequence). The CDR3 nucleotides read TGCGCCAGCAGTGAGGCGCTAGCCGGCGATACGCAGTATTTT. Translation gives CASSEALAGDTQYF.